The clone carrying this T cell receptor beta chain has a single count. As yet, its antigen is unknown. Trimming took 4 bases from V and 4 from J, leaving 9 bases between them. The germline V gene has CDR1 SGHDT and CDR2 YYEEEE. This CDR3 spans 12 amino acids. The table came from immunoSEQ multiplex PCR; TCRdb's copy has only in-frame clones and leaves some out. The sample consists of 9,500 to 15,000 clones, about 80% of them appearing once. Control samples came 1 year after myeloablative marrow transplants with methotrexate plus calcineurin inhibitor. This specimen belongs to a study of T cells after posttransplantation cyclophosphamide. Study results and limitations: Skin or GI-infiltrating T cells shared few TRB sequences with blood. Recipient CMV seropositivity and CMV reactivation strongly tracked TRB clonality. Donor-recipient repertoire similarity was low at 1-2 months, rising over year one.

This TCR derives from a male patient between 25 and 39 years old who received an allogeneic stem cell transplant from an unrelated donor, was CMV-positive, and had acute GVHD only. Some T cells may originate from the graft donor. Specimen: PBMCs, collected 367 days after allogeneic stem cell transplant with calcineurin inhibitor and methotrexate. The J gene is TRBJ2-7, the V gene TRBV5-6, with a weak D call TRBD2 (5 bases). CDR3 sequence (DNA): TGTGCCAGCAGCCTCCGGAGGTACGAGCAGTACTTC. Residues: CASSLRRYEQYF.